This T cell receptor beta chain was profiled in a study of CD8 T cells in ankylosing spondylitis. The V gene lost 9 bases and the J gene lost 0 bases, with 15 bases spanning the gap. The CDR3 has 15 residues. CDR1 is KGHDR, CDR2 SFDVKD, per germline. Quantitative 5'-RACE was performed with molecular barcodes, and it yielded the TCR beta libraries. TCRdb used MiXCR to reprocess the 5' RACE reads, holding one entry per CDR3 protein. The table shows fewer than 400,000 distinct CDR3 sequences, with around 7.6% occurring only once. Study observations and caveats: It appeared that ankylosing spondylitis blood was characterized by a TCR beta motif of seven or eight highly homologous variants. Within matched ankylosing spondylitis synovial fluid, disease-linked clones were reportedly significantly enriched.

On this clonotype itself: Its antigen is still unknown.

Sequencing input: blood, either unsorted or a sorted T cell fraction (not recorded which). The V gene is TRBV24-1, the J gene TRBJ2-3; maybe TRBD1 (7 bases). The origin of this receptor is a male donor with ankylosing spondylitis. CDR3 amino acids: CATQGVAASTDTQYF. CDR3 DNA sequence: TGTGCCACCCAGGGGGTAGCGGCTAGCACAGATACGCAGTATTTT.